The rows below give T cell receptor beta chains drawn from one sample of a study of blood T cell repertoires in COVID-19. Here immunoSEQ multiplex PCR was the method, and the copy in TCRdb shows in-frame clones only, minus some. The table lists about 70,000 clones, more than 60% of them singletons, with 28% in the top ten. Sequences were obtained from peripheral blood. All receptors derive from a woman over 75 with active or convalescent COVID-19. CDR3s include the opening cysteine and the closing phenylalanine or tryptophan. A D gene is named only where the DNA matches it firmly. Only part of the rows carry a size: once, few, many, or a class if the clone is expanded.

j_call	d_call	v_call	clone_size	cdr3_aa	cdr3_nt
TRBJ1-2	TRBD1	TRBV28	.	CASSLGSGGNNYGYTF	TGTGCCAGCAGTTTAGGGTCAGGGGGGAATAACTATGGCTACACCTTC
TRBJ2-3	TRBD1	TRBV13	medium-sized	CASSLEGASTDTQYF	TGTGCCAGCAGCTTAGAGGGGGCTAGCACAGATACGCAGTATTTT
TRBJ1-1	TRBD1	TRBV6-2/TRBV6-3	.	CASSYPGGTEAFF	TGTGCCAGCAGTTACCCAGGGGGTACTGAAGCTTTCTTT
TRBJ2-2	TRBD1	TRBV27	.	CASSRLGQGAAGELFF	TGTGCCAGCAGTCGTCTGGGACAGGGGGCGGCCGGGGAGCTGTTTTTT
TRBJ1-2	TRBD1	TRBV12-3/TRBV12-4	.	CASSPDRSYGYTF	TGTGCCAGCAGCCCGGACAGGAGCTATGGCTACACCTTC
TRBJ2-3	.	TRBV12-3/TRBV12-4	.	CASSGGARDTQYF	TGTGCCAGCAGTGGGGGGGCCCGAGATACGCAGTATTTT
TRBJ1-1	.	TRBV9	.	CASSVGVGRAEAFF	TGTGCCAGCAGCGTAGGGGTGGGTCGGGCTGAAGCTTTCTTT
TRBJ1-6	.	TRBV19	.	CASSIGFFGRGNSPLHF	TGTGCCAGTAGTATAGGTTTTTTTGGGAGGGGGAATTCACCCCTCCACTTT
TRBJ1-2	.	TRBV7-3	.	CASSPGPGEGYTF	TGTGCCAGCAGCCCAGGACCGGGGGAAGGCTACACCTTC
TRBJ2-6	.	TRBV4-3	.	CASSPTTVLSGANVLTF	TGCGCCAGCAGCCCCACGACAGTCCTCTCTGGGGCCAACGTCCTGACTTTC
TRBJ1-4	.	TRBV30	.	CAWGLGGSNEKLFF	TGTGCCTGGGGTCTGGGAGGTTCTAATGAAAAACTGTTTTTT
TRBJ2-2	TRBD2	TRBV7-8	.	CASSVFSGGEDTGELFF	TGTGCCAGCAGCGTTTTTAGCGGGGGGGAAGACACCGGGGAGCTGTTTTTT
TRBJ1-1	TRBD1	TRBV5-1	.	CASRSGQGVGRTPEAFF	TGCGCCAGCAGGTCCGGACAGGGGGTGGGGAGGACCCCTGAAGCTTTCTTT
TRBJ2-1	TRBD2	TRBV4-1	few	CASSQVSGGAGEQFF	TGCGCCAGCAGCCAAGTTTCGGGGGGGGCCGGTGAGCAGTTCTTC
TRBJ1-5	.	TRBV19	.	CASSIVGADQPQHF	TGTGCCAGTAGTATAGTGGGGGCAGATCAGCCCCAGCATTTT
TRBJ1-2	.	TRBV5-6	.	CASSSGLLGHGYTF	TGTGCCAGCAGCTCGGGGTTGCTCGGCCATGGCTACACCTTC
TRBJ2-2	.	TRBV19	few	CASSGQPNTGELFF	TGTGCCAGTAGCGGACAGCCGAACACCGGGGAGCTGTTTTTT
TRBJ2-5	.	TRBV30	.	CAWSVPGGIQETQYF	TGTGCCTGGAGTGTACCTGGCGGAATCCAAGAGACCCAGTACTTC
TRBJ2-1	TRBD1	TRBV5-6	.	CASSLDPGQGDREQFF	TGTGCCAGCAGCTTGGATCCGGGACAGGGCGACCGTGAGCAGTTCTTC
TRBJ1-4	.	TRBV11-2	few	CASSPTGGEKLFF	TGTGCCAGCAGCCCAACGGGAGGTGAAAAACTGTTTTTT
TRBJ1-1	TRBD1	TRBV7-8	.	CASSLSTGTGSRAEAFF	TGTGCCAGCAGCTTATCGACCGGGACAGGGTCAAGAGCTGAAGCTTTCTTT
TRBJ2-1	.	TRBV24-1	.	CATSGTGLYNEQFF	TGTGCCACCAGTGGAACAGGGCTCTACAATGAGCAGTTCTTC
TRBJ2-3	TRBD2	TRBV7-4	.	CASSSRTSGGESTDTQYF	TGTGCCAGCAGCTCCCGGACTAGCGGGGGGGAAAGCACAGATACGCAGTATTTT
TRBJ2-6	TRBD1	TRBV18	.	CASSPPPGQGPGANVLTF	TGTGCCAGCTCACCCCCCCCGGGACAGGGGCCTGGGGCCAACGTCCTGACTTTC
TRBJ1-5	TRBD1	TRBV7-6	once	CASSFWDRRRWSNQPQHF	TGTGCCAGCAGCTTCTGGGACAGGCGTCGGTGGAGCAATCAGCCCCAGCATTTT
TRBJ1-5	.	TRBV6-2/TRBV6-3	.	CASSFTGDQPQHF	TGTGCCAGCAGTTTTACGGGAGATCAGCCCCAGCATTTT
TRBJ1-1	TRBD1	TRBV19	.	CASSKDRGTEAFF	TGTGCCAGTAGTAAAGACAGGGGCACTGAAGCTTTCTTT
TRBJ1-5	.	TRBV6-1	.	CASSEGGNDQPQHF	TGTGCCAGCAGTGAAGGCGGTAACGATCAGCCCCAGCATTTT
TRBJ2-2	.	TRBV5-5	few	CASSWPRDSNTGELFF	TGTGCCAGCAGCTGGCCCAGGGATTCGAACACCGGGGAGCTGTTTTTT
TRBJ2-7	.	TRBV3-1/TRBV3-2	.	CASSQGGVYEQYF	TGTGCCAGCAGCCAAGGGGGGGTGTACGAGCAGTACTTC
TRBJ2-7	.	TRBV19	.	CASSARGVPYEQYF	TGTGCCAGTAGTGCCCGCGGGGTACCCTACGAGCAGTACTTC
TRBJ1-1	.	TRBV10-3	.	CAISESGGNTEAFF	TGTGCCATCAGTGAGTCCGGGGGGAACACTGAAGCTTTCTTT